Following are 2 T cell receptor beta chains from one sample sequenced in a study of T cell responses to AZD1222 COVID-19 vaccine. The repertoire was sequenced with immunoSEQ multiplex PCR; TCRdb's copy has only in-frame clones and lacks some. The table shows about 140,000 clones, with about nine tenths occurring only once. The source material was peripheral blood, sampled 28 days after the second AZD1222 dose. The receptors originated from an adult who received the AZD1222 COVID-19 vaccine.

This clone was counted once. The genes are TRBV7-6 and TRBJ2-7; D call uncertain. Germline CDR1 reads SGHVS; CDR2 reads FNYEAQ. V was trimmed by 0 bases and J by 1 base, leaving 19 bases between them. The CDR3 is 18 residues long. The chain's CDR3 is CASSLAPPVAGKSYEQYF. CDR3 bases: TGTGCCAGCAGCTTAGCACCGCCGGTGGCAGGCAAGTCCTACGAGCAGTACTTC.

V usage is TRBV10-3 and J usage is TRBJ1-2; tentatively, D is TRBD1 (6 bases). Germline loops: CDR1 ENHRY, CDR2 SYGVKD. With 3 bases removed from V and 2 bases from J, the gap between germline ends came to 13 bases. The CDR3 contains 15 residues. CDR3 region: CAISESGTSNYGYTF. CDR3 coding DNA: TGTGCCATCAGTGAATCAGGGACAAGCAACTATGGCTACACCTTC.